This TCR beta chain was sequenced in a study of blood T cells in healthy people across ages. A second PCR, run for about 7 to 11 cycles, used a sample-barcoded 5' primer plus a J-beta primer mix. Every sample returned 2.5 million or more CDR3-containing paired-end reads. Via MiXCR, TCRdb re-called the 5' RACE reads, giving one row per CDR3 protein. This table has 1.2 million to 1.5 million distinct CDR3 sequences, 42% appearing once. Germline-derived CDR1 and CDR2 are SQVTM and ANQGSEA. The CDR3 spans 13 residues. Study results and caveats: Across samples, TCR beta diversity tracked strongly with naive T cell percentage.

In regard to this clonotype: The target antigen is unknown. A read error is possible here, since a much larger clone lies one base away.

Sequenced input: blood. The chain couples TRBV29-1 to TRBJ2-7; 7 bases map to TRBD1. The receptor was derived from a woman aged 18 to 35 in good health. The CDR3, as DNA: TGCAGCGTTGATGGTGACAGGGTAGTCGAGCGGTACTTC. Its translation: CSVDGDRVVERYF.